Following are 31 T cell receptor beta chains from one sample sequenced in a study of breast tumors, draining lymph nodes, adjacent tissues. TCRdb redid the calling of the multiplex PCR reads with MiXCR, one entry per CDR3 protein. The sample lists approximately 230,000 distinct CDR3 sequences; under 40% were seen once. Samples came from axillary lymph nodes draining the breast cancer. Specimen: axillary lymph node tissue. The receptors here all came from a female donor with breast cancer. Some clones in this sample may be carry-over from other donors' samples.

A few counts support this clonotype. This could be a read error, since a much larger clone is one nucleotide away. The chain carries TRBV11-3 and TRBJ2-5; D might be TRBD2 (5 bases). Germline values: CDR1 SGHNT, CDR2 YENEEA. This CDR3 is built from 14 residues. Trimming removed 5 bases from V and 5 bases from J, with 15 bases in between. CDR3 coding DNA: TGTGCCAGCAGCGCGGAGGAAACGGCGGAGACCCAGTACTTC. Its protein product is CASSAEETAETQYF.

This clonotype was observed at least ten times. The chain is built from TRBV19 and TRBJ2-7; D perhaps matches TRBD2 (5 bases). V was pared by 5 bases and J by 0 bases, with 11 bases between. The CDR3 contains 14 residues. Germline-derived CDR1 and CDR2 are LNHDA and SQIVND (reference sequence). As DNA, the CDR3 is TGTGCCAGTAGTGCTGGTGGGAGCTCCTACGAGCAGTACTTC. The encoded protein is CASSAGGSSYEQYF.

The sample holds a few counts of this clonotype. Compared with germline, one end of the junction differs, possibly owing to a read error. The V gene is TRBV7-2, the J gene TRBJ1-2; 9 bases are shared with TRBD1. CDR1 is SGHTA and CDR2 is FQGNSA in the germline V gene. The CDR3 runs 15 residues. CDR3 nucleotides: TGTGCCAGCAGCTTATTCCCGACAGGGGGTGGCGGCTACCCCTTC. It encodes CASSLFPTGGGGYPF.

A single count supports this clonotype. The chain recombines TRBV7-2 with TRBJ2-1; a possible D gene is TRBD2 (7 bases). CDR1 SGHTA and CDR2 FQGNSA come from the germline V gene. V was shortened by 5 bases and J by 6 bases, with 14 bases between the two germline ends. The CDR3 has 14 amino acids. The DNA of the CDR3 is TGTGCCAGCAGCAAGGGGGAGGGAGTCAATGAGCAGTTCTTC. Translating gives CASSKGEGVNEQFF.

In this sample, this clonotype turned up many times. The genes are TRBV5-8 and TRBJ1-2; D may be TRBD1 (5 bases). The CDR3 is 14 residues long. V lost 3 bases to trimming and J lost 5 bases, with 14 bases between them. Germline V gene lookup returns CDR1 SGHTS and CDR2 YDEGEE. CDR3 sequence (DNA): TGTGCCAGCAGCTCGGGCAGGGAAGTTTATGGCTACACCTTC. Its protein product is CASSSGREVYGYTF.

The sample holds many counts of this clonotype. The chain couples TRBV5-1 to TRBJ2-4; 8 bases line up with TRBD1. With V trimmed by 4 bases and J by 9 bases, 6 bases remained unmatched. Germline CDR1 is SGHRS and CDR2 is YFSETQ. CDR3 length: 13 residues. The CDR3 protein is CASSAETGGIQYF. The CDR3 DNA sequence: TGCGCCAGCAGCGCGGAAACAGGGGGCATTCAGTACTTC.

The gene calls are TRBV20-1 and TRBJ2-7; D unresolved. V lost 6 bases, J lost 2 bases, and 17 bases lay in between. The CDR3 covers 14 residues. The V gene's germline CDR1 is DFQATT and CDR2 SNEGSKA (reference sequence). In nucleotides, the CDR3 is TGCAGTGCCAGCTCACCACCTATCCCCTACGAGCAGTACTTC. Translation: CSASSPPIPYEQYF.

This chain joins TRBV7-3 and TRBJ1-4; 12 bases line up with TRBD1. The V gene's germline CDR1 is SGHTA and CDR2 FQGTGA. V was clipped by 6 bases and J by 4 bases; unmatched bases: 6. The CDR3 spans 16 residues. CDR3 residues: CASRSGQGAVNEKLFF. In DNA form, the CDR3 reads TGTGCCAGCAGGTCGGGACAGGGGGCAGTTAATGAAAAACTGTTTTTT.

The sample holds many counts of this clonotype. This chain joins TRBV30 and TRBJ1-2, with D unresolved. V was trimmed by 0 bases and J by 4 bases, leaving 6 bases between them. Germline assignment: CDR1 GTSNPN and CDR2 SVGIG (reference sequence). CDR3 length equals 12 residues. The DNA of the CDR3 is TGTGCCTGGAGTGTTACAGCCTATGGCTACACCTTC. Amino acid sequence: CAWSVTAYGYTF.

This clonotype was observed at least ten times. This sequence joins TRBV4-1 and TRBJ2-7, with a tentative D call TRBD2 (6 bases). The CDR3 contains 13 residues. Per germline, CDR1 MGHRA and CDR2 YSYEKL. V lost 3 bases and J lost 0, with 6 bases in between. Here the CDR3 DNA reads TGCGCCAGCAGCCAGGGGGGCTCCTACGAGCAGTACTTC. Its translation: CASSQGGSYEQYF.

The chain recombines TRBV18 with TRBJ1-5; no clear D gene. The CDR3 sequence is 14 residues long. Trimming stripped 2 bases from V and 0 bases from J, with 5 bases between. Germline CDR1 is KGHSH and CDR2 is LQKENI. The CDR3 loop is CASSPSNSNQPQHF. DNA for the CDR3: TGTGCCAGCTCACCATCCAATAGCAATCAGCCCCAGCATTTT.

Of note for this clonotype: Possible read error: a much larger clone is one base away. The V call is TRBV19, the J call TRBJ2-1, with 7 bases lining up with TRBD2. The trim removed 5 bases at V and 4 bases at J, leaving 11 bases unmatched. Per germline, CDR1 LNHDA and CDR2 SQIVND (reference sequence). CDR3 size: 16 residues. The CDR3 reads CASSPEPAGLYNEQFF. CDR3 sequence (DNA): TGTGCCAGTAGTCCCGAACCAGCGGGATTATACAATGAGCAGTTCTTC.

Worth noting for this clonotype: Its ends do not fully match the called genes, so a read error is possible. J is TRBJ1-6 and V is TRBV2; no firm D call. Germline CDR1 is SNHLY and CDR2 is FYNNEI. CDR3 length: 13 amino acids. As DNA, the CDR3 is TGTGCCAGCCGGATCTCCTATAATTCACCCCTCCACTTC. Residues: CASRISYNSPLHF.

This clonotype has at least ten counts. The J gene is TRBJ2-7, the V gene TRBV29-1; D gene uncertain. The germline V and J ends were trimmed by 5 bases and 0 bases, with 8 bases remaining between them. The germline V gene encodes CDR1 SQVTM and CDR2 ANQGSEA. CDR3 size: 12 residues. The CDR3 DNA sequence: TGCAGCGTTCGTGGGGTCTCCTACGAGCAGTACTTC. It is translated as CSVRGVSYEQYF.

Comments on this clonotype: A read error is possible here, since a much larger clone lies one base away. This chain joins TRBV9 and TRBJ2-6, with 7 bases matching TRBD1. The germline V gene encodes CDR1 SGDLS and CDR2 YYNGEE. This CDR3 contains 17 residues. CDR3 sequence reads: CASSRQGPFSGATVLTF. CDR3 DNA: TGTGCCAGCAGCAGACAGGGACCCTTCTCTGGGGCCACCGTCCTGACTTTC.

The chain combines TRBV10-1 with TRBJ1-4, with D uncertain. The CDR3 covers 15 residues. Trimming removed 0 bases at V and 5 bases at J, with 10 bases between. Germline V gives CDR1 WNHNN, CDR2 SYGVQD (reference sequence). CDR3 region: CASSESGRYNEKLFF. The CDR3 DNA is TGCGCCAGCAGTGAGTCTGGACGGTACAATGAAAAACTGTTTTTT.

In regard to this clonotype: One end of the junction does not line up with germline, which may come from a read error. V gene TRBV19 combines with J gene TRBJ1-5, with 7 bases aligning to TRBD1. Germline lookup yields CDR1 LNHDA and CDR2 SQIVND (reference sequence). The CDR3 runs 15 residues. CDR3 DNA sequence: TGCGCCAGTAGTATAGGTGGGACAGTGAGTCAGCCCCAGCATTTT. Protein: CASSIGGTVSQPQHF.

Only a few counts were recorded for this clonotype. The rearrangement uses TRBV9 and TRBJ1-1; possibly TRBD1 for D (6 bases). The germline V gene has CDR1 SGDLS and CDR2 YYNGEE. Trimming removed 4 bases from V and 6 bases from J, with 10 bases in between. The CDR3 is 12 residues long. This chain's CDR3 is CASSTTGSEAFF. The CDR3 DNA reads TGTGCCAGCAGCACGACAGGTTCTGAAGCTTTCTTT.

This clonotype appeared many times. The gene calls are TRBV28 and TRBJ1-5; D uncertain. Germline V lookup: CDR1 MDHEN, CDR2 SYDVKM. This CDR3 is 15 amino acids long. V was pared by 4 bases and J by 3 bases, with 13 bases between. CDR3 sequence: CASSSAQRHNQPQHF. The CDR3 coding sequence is TGTGCCAGCAGTTCGGCCCAGCGACACAATCAGCCCCAGCATTTT. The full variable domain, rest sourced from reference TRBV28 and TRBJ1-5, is DVKVTQSSRYLVKRTGEKVFLECVQDMDHENMFWYRQDPGLGLRLIYFSYDVKMKEKGDIPEGYSVSREKKERFSLILESASTNQTSMYLCASSSAQRHNQPQHFGDGTRLSIL.

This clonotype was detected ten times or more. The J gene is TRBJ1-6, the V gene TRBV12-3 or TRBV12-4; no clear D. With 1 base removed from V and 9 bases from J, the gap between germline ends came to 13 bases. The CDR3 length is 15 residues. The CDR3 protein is CASSLGVLGSSPLHF. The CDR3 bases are TGTGCCAGCAGTTTAGGGGTCCTTGGGAGTTCACCCCTCCACTTT.

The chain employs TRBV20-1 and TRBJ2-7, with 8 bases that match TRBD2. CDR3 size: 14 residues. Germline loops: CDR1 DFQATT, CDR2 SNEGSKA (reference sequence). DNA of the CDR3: TGCAGCTTAAGGCCGGGACTAGAAGATTACGAGCAGTACTTC. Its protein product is CSLRPGLEDYEQYF.

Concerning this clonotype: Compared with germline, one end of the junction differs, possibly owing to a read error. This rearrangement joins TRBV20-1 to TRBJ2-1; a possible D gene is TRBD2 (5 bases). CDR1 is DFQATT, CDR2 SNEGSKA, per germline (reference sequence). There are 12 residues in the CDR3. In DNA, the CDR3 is TGCAGTGCTAGTCACGGGATAAATGAGCCGTTCTTC. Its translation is CSASHGINEPFF.

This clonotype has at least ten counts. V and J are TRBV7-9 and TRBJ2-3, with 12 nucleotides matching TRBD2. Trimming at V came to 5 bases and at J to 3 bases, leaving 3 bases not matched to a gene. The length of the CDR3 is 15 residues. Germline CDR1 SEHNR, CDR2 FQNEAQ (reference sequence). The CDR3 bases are TGTGCCAGCAGCGCACTAGCGGGAGGAACAGATACGCAGTATTTT. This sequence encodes CASSALAGGTDTQYF.

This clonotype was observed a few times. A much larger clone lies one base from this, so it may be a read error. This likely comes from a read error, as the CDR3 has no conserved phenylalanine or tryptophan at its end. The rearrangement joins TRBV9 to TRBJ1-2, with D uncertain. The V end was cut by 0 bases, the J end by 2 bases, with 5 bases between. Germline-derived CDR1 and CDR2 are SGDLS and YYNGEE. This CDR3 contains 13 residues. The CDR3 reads CASSVEENYGYTS. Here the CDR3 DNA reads TGTGCCAGCAGCGTAGAGGAGAACTATGGCTACACCTCC.

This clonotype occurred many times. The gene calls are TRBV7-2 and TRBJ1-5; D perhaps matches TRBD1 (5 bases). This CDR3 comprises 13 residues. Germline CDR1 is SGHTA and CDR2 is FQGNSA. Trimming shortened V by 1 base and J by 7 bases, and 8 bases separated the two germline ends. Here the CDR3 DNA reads TGTGCCAGCAGCTTAGGAGGGGAGCAGCCCCAGCATTTT. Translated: CASSLGGEQPQHF.

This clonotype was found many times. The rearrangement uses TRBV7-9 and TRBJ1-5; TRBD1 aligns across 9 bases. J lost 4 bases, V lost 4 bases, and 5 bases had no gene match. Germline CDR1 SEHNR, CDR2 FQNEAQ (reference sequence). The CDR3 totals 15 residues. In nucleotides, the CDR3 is TGTGCCAGCAGCTGGGGACAGGGTAGGAATCAGCCCCAGCATTTT. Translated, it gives CASSWGQGRNQPQHF.

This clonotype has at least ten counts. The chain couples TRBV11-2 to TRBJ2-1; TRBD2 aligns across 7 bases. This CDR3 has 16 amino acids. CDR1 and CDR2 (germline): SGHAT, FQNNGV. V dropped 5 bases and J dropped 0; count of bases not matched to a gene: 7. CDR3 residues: CASSGRGLSSYNEQFF. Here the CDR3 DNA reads TGTGCCAGCAGCGGGCGGGGGTTGAGCTCCTACAATGAGCAGTTCTTC. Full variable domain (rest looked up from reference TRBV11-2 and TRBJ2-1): EAGVAQSPRYKIIEKRQSVAFWCNPISGHATLYWYQQILGQGPKLLIQFQNNGVVDDSQLPKDRFSAERLKGVDSTLKIQPAKLEDSAVYLCASSGRGLSSYNEQFFGPGTRLTVL.

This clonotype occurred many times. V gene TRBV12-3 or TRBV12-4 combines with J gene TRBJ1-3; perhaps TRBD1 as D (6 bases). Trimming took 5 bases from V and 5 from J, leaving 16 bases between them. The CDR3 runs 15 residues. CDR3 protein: CASSRTGRSRNTIYF. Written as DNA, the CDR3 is TGTGCCAGCAGTAGAACAGGGAGGTCTCGAAACACCATATATTTT.

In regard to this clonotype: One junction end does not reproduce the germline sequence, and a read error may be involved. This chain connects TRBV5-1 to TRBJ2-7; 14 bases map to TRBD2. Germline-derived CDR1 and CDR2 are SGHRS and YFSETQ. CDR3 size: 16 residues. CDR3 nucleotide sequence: TGCGCCGGCAGCTCGGGACTAGCGGGAGCCGCGTACGAGCAGTACTTC. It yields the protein CAGSSGLAGAAYEQYF.

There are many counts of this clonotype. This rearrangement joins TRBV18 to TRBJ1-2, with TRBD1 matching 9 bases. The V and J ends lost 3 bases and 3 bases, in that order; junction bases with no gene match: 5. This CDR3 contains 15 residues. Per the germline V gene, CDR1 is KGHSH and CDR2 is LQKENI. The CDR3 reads CASSPPGQGYYGYTF. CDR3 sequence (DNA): TGTGCCAGCTCACCTCCGGGACAGGGCTACTATGGCTACACCTTC.

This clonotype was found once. CDR3 bases: TGTGCCAGCAGTGCAGAGCGGGGGGGCAGAGATACGCAGTATTTT. Residues: CASSAERGGRDTQYF. This rearrangement joins TRBV25-1 to TRBJ2-3; 10 bases are shared with TRBD2. The CDR3 spans 15 residues. Trimming took 4 bases from V and 5 from J; bases not matched to a gene: 6. Germline-derived CDR1 and CDR2 are MGHDK and SYGVNS.